This TCR beta chain was captured in a study of siplizumab effects on memory and regulatory T cells. Overall study results and limits: Under siplizumab, alloreactive sequences traced to unstimulated CD4+ memory cells were significantly reduced. Of the alloreactive clones, only a minor fraction mapped to unstimulated subsets. Naive T cell populations appeared to exhibit greater diversity than memory cells and appeared to be major alloresponse contributors.

This CDR3 comprises 14 residues. V was cut by 3 bases and J by 6 bases, with 16 bases left in between. The germline V gene has CDR1 SQVTM and CDR2 ANQGSEA. TCRdb's table, derived via immunoSEQ multiplex PCR, lists solely in-frame clones and lacks some. The data show about 72,000 clones, roughly nine tenths seen once. A word on this clone: Its cognate antigen is unknown.

The chain uses TRBV29-1 and TRBJ2-3; TRBD1 might be the D (5 bases). Sequencing was carried out using CD8+ T cells sorted from blood. The TCR comes from a human donor in good health. The CDR3 DNA follows: TGCAGCGTTGAGGGTAGGGGCCGACTGGATACGCAGTATTTT. Its protein product is CSVEGRGRLDTQYF.